These 10 T cell receptor beta chains share one sample of origin, sequenced in a study of cytomegalovirus exposure and HLA in healthy donors. Amplification used 60 Vbeta primers and 13 Jbeta primers. This table comes from immunoSEQ multiplex PCR, and its TCRdb copy is limited to in-frame clones, with some not included. The repertoire holds around 99,000 clones, with 55% to 85% as singletons. The specimen sequenced was PBMCs. The origin of the receptors is a man aged 25 to 45 in good health and CMV-seronegative.

The gene calls are TRBV28 and TRBJ2-1, with a tentative D call TRBD2 (5 bases). This CDR3 has 13 amino acids. The V end lost 4 bases, the J end lost 8 bases, and 12 bases lay between the germline ends. The V gene's germline CDR1 is MDHEN and CDR2 SYDVKM. The CDR3 DNA reads as TGTGCCAGCAGTTGGGCCGGGAACCATGAGCAGTTCTTC. It codes for CASSWAGNHEQFF.

The rearrangement joins TRBV10-3 to TRBJ2-2; 11 bases match TRBD2. The V segment lost 8 bases and the J segment 2 bases; nucleotides outside the gene matches: 4. This CDR3 has 15 amino acids. Looked up from germline, CDR1 is ENHRY and CDR2 is SYGVKD. CDR3 residues: CAISTSGRNTGELFF. For the CDR3, the DNA is TGTGCCATCTCTACTAGCGGGAGAAACACCGGGGAGCTGTTTTTT.

This clone was counted between two and nine times. The chain is built from TRBV29-1 and TRBJ2-5; a weak D match, TRBD1 (5 bases). Germline CDR1 is SQVTM and CDR2 is ANQGSEA. There are 11 residues in the CDR3. V dropped 7 bases and J dropped 5 bases, with 11 bases sitting between them. The CDR3 spells CSADRSETQYF. CDR3 coding DNA: TGCAGCGCCGACAGATCGGAGACCCAGTACTTC.

V and J are TRBV6-1 and TRBJ1-2, with unresolved D. Germline values: CDR1 MNHNS, CDR2 SASEGT. Trimming cost V 0 bases and J 3 bases, with 14 bases left between them. This CDR3 spans 16 amino acids. Here the CDR3 DNA reads TGTGCCAGCAGTGAAGCCTCGACGACTCCGCACTATGGCTACACCTTC. It yields the protein CASSEASTTPHYGYTF.

The chain links TRBV4-1 to TRBJ2-5; 7 bases fit TRBD1. This CDR3 spans 15 amino acids. Germline V gene data show CDR1 as MGHRA and CDR2 as YSYEKL. V lost 2 bases and J lost 2; bases outside the gene matches: 5. The CDR3 DNA reads as TGCGCCAGCAGCCAAAACGACAGGGTGCAAGAGACCCAGTACTTC. Its translation is CASSQNDRVQETQYF.

This clone has a handful of counts. This chain connects TRBV5-1 to TRBJ2-7; a possible D gene is TRBD1 (5 bases). This CDR3 has 14 residues. Germline CDR1 SGHRS, CDR2 YFSETQ. V was pared by 0 bases and J by 4 bases, with 11 bases between. The CDR3 is CASSLGQGWYEQYF. In DNA form, the CDR3 reads TGCGCCAGCAGCTTGGGGCAGGGCTGGTACGAGCAGTACTTC.

V is TRBV11-2 and J is TRBJ1-1; 8 positions agree with TRBD1. From germline, CDR1 is SGHAT and CDR2 FQNNGV. V gave up 5 bases and J gave up 4 bases; unmatched junction bases: 3. This CDR3 contains 13 residues. CDR3 sequence reads: CASSITGGTEAFF. The CDR3, as DNA: TGTGCCAGCAGCATAACAGGGGGCACTGAAGCTTTCTTT.

The V call is TRBV7-2, the J call TRBJ2-4; TRBD2 matches at 8 bases. With 1 base clipped from V and 5 bases from J, the junction kept 4 bases outside the gene matches. Germline assignment: CDR1 SGHTA and CDR2 FQGNSA. The CDR3 consists of 15 residues. CDR3 sequence: CASSLVAGGENIQYF. CDR3 nucleotide sequence: TGTGCCAGCAGCTTAGTGGCGGGGGGAGAAAACATTCAGTACTTC.

This clone was found a few times. This chain uses TRBV9 with TRBJ2-1, with D possibly TRBD1 on 8 matching bases. V shed 4 bases and J shed 4 bases, with 15 bases lying between them. Germline V gene sequence: CDR1 SGDLS, CDR2 YYNGEE. This CDR3 spans 15 amino acids. The CDR3 reads CASSTGGGSYNEQFF. In DNA form, the CDR3 reads TGTGCCAGCAGCACAGGGGGGGGCTCTTACAATGAGCAGTTCTTC.

The rearrangement links TRBV9 to TRBJ2-2; 11 bases fit TRBD1. V gave up 0 bases and J gave up 4 bases; unmatched junction bases: 5. Germline assignment: CDR1 SGDLS and CDR2 YYNGEE. This CDR3 spans 17 amino acids. CDR3 protein: CASSVGDRGVITGELFF. CDR3 coding DNA: TGTGCCAGCAGCGTAGGGGACAGGGGGGTCATCACCGGGGAGCTGTTTTTT.